One and the same sample provided the 30 T cell receptor beta chains below, sequenced in a study of T-cell reconstitution after alpha-beta-depleted transplantation in children. Unique molecular identifiers featured in how the TCRbeta library was prepared. MiXCR, applied by TCRdb to the PCR reads, yields one record per CDR3 protein. The data contain 670,000 or so distinct CDR3 sequences, around 12% of them singletons. The sample in question was PBMCs, obtained before TCRalphabeta/CD19-depleted stem cell transplant. All receptors derive from a girl aged 2-10 years with congenital amegakaryocytic thrombocytopenia, due to receive a stem cell transplant.

The CDR3 nucleotides read TGCGCCAGCAGCTTGGATCACAGACAGTTCTTC. Protein sequence: CASSLDHRQFF. The chain links TRBV5-1 to TRBJ2-1; D not certain. Germline assignment: CDR1 SGHRS and CDR2 YFSETQ. The CDR3 length is 11 residues. Between the trimmed V and J ends, which lost 0 bases and 13 bases, there was a span of 8 bases.

This clonotype appeared a single time. V and J are TRBV29-1 and TRBJ1-1, with a weak D call TRBD1 (6 bases). The CDR3 runs to 14 residues. CDR1 is SQVTM, CDR2 ANQGSEA, per germline. Trimming shortened V by 4 bases and J by 4 bases, and 16 bases separated the two germline ends. In nucleotides, the CDR3 is TGCAGCGTTGCAGGTACAGGGTGGGGCACTGAAGCTTTCTTT. Residues: CSVAGTGWGTEAFF.

This clonotype showed up just a few times. The V call is TRBV19, the J call TRBJ2-2; D perhaps matches TRBD2 (6 bases). The ends were cut back, 4 bases at V and 6 bases at J, with 9 bases in the middle. This CDR3 is built from 13 residues. CDR1 is LNHDA, CDR2 SQIVND, per germline (reference sequence). Here the CDR3 DNA reads TGTGCCAGTAGTAACCGGGGGTCCGGGGAGCTGTTTTTT. As protein: CASSNRGSGELFF.

The gene calls are TRBV5-1 and TRBJ2-2; TRBD2 is a possible D gene (5 bases). Germline V CDR1 and CDR2: SGHRS, YFSETQ. V lost 4 bases and J 0 bases, leaving 10 bases between the germline ends. This CDR3 is 15 amino acids long. CDR3 loop: CASSGELANTGELFF. The CDR3 DNA follows: TGCGCCAGCAGCGGCGAACTAGCGAACACCGGGGAGCTGTTTTTT.

This clonotype was seen many times. V gene TRBV6-1 combines with J gene TRBJ1-2, with D perhaps matching TRBD1 (5 bases). CDR3 size: 14 residues. Germline loops: CDR1 MNHNS, CDR2 SASEGT. Trimming cost V 6 bases and J 3 bases, with 14 bases left between them. CDR3 in amino acids: CASREQGGYYGYTF. Written as DNA, the CDR3 is TGTGCCAGCAGAGAGCAGGGCGGATACTATGGCTACACCTTC.

This clonotype appeared a few times. This chain links TRBV12-3 or TRBV12-4 with TRBJ2-3, with D unresolved. Trimming removed 10 bases from V and 1 base from J, with 9 bases in between. The CDR3 totals 12 residues. DNA of the CDR3: TGTGCCACCTTGATGCGCACAGATACGCAGTATTTT. It is translated as CATLMRTDTQYF.

About this clonotype itself: A much larger clonotype is one base distant, so this may be a read error. The gene calls are TRBV27 and TRBJ2-7, with D perhaps TRBD1 or TRBD2 (5 bases each). Germline V lookup: CDR1 MNHEY, CDR2 SMNVEV (reference sequence). This CDR3 has 13 amino acids. The CDR3, as DNA: TGTGCCAGCAGTTTAGGGGGTGGCTCAAGGCAGTCCTTC. Its translation is CASSLGGGSRQSF.

The rearrangement links TRBV12-3 or TRBV12-4 to TRBJ2-5; D may correspond to TRBD1 or TRBD2 (5 bases each). The CDR3 loop spans 13 amino acids. V was shortened by 9 bases and J by 5 bases, with 16 bases between the two germline ends. The CDR3 DNA is TGTGCCAGTATCGGGGCCCCGGGGGAGACCCAGTACTTC. Encoded protein: CASIGAPGETQYF.

The rearrangement joins TRBV28 to TRBJ2-4; 7 bases are shared with TRBD2. V was pared by 10 bases and J by 7 bases, with 22 bases of the junction left unmatched. Germline CDR1 MDHEN, CDR2 SYDVKM. There are 17 residues in the CDR3. The CDR3 DNA follows: TGTGCCACCGAACCTGGACTAGTTCATTCCCCACAGAACATTCAGTACTTC. Its protein product is CATEPGLVHSPQNIQYF.

This clonotype was observed a few times. The CDR3 protein is CSASGTSLGSEQYF. In nucleotides, the CDR3 is TGCAGTGCTAGCGGCACCAGCCTTGGGTCCGAGCAGTACTTC. The V call is TRBV20-1, the J call TRBJ2-7, with D unresolved. This CDR3 has 14 residues. Trimming took off 3 bases at V and 6 bases at J, with 18 bases between the two ends. Germline CDR1 DFQATT, CDR2 SNEGSKA (reference sequence).

There are a few counts of this clonotype. This rearrangement joins TRBV6-2 or TRBV6-3 to TRBJ2-2; D may be TRBD1 (5 bases). Germline CDR1 MNHEY, CDR2 SVGEGT. Trimming took off 7 bases at V and 1 base at J, with 7 bases between the two ends. The CDR3 consists of 13 residues. The CDR3 nucleotides read TGTGCCAGCAAAGGGGTGAACACCGGGGAGCTGTTTTTT. It yields the protein CASKGVNTGELFF.

This clonotype was detected only once. The chain's CDR3 is CASSPPSWHSYNEQFF. The CDR3 nucleotides read TGTGCCAGCAGCCCACCCAGCTGGCACTCCTACAATGAGCAGTTCTTC. This chain links TRBV7-9 with TRBJ2-1; D remains unclear. V gave up 5 bases and J gave up 0 bases, with 14 bases separating them. The CDR3 extends over 16 amino acids. Germline V lookup: CDR1 SEHNR, CDR2 FQNEAQ (reference sequence).

In this sample, this clonotype turned up many times. V gene TRBV5-6 combines with J gene TRBJ2-1; TRBD2 matches at 9 bases. This CDR3 contains 15 residues. The V gene end was trimmed by 6 bases and the J gene end by 6 bases; junction bases not matched to a gene: 10. Per germline, CDR1 SGHDT and CDR2 YYEEEE. The CDR3 here is CASTKSGRTSNEQFF. The CDR3 DNA follows: TGTGCCAGCACAAAAAGCGGGAGGACTTCCAATGAGCAGTTCTTC.

This clonotype was recorded many times. This rearrangement joins TRBV12-3 or TRBV12-4 to TRBJ2-3; D unresolved. The germline V and J ends were trimmed by 2 bases and 6 bases, with 12 bases remaining between them. The CDR3 spans 14 residues. The CDR3 nucleotides read TGTGCCAGCAGTTTATGGATCGCACGGGATACGCAGTATTTT. It encodes CASSLWIARDTQYF.

This clonotype turned up a few times. The chain uses TRBV28 and TRBJ2-3; possibly TRBD2 for D (5 bases). The germline V gene has CDR1 MDHEN and CDR2 SYDVKM. V was cut by 6 bases and J by 4 bases, with 20 bases left in between. This CDR3 is built from 16 residues. The CDR3 loop reads CASRLPGQRGPDTQYF. The CDR3 DNA is TGTGCCAGCAGGCTTCCGGGCCAGCGAGGGCCAGATACGCAGTATTTT.

The table lists this clonotype with a few counts. Here the CDR3 DNA reads TGCAGTGCTTCCGGGACAGGCACCTACGAGCAGTACTTC. Translation: CSASGTGTYEQYF. The chain carries TRBV20-1 and TRBJ2-7, with TRBD1 matching over 8 bases. Per the germline V gene, CDR1 is DFQATT and CDR2 is SNEGSKA (reference sequence). After removal of 5 bases from V and 2 bases from J, the junction contained 5 bases not matched to a gene. The CDR3 is 13 amino acids.

V gene TRBV28 combines with J gene TRBJ2-7; TRBD1 matches 8 bases. Germline CDR1 reads MDHEN; CDR2 reads SYDVKM. V trimming: 4 bases; J trimming: 4 bases; junction bases outside the gene matches: 6. The CDR3 is 14 amino acids. The CDR3 spells CASSSRTGLYEQYF. For the CDR3, the DNA is TGTGCCAGCAGTTCGAGGACAGGGCTGTACGAGCAGTACTTC.

The chain has TRBV7-8 and TRBJ2-3, with D possibly matching TRBD2 (5 bases). The germline V gene has CDR1 SGHVS and CDR2 FQNEAQ. V was clipped by 1 base and J by 3 bases, with 11 bases between them. The CDR3 has 15 amino acids. As DNA, the CDR3 is TGTGCCAGCAGCTTAGATGAGGGTAGAACAGATACGCAGTATTTT. Translated, it gives CASSLDEGRTDTQYF. The whole variable domain, filled in from reference TRBV7-8 and TRBJ2-3, reads GAGVSQSPRYKVAKRGQDVALRCDPISGHVSLFWYQQALGQGPEFLTYFQNEAQLDKSGLPSDRFFAERPEGSVSTLKIQRTQQEDSAVYLCASSLDEGRTDTQYFGPGTRLTVL.

This clonotype was seen ten or more times. The chain links TRBV7-9 to TRBJ1-2; possible D gene TRBD1, 6 bases. CDR3 length equals 13 residues. Germline V gene data show CDR1 as SEHNR and CDR2 as FQNEAQ (reference sequence). V was pared by 5 bases and J by 8 bases, with 15 bases between. In DNA, the CDR3 is TGTGCCAGCAGCCCGCGGTACAGGGCCGGCTACACCTTC. It is translated as CASSPRYRAGYTF.

As concerns this clonotype: With a much larger clone just one base away, this may be a read error. This rearrangement joins TRBV6-6 to TRBJ1-2; D might be TRBD1 (5 bases). The germline V gene has CDR1 MNHNY and CDR2 SVGAGI (reference sequence). CDR3 length: 13 amino acids. Trimming took 10 bases from V and 12 from J, leaving 24 bases between them. In DNA form, the CDR3 reads TGTGCCACCTGCCCGGACACCAGGATGGGCGACACCTTC. Protein: CATCPDTRMGDTF.

This clonotype was seen ten or more times. The chain recombines TRBV11-2 with TRBJ2-7; D is uncertain. This CDR3 comprises 15 residues. Trimming took off 3 bases at V and 6 bases at J, with 18 bases between the two ends. Germline CDR1 reads SGHAT; CDR2 reads FQNNGV. CDR3 nucleotide sequence: TGTGCCAGCAGCTTCGATTTGTTGGGTTCCCCCGAGCAGTACTTC. Its protein is CASSFDLLGSPEQYF.

This clonotype was counted at least ten times. V is TRBV28 and J is TRBJ2-1; D is possibly TRBD1 (5 bases). The CDR3 contains 14 residues. Germline values: CDR1 MDHEN, CDR2 SYDVKM. Trimming removed 3 bases at V and 8 bases at J, with 14 bases between. CDR3 in amino acids: CASSFQGRVDEQFF. CDR3 DNA: TGTGCCAGCAGTTTTCAGGGTAGGGTCGATGAGCAGTTCTTC.

The chain employs TRBV5-1 and TRBJ2-6; no firm D call. In germline, CDR1 is SGHRS, CDR2 YFSETQ. V was cut by 4 bases and J by 0 bases, with 11 bases left in between. The CDR3 sequence is 16 residues long. The CDR3 DNA reads TGCGCCAGCAGCGATTCAGATACCTCTGGGGCCAACGTCCTGACTTTC. Protein product: CASSDSDTSGANVLTF.

This chain connects TRBV28 to TRBJ2-1; 9 bases line up with TRBD2. V gave up 7 bases and J gave up 5 bases; unmatched junction bases: 9. There are 15 residues in the CDR3. Per germline, CDR1 MDHEN and CDR2 SYDVKM. The CDR3 DNA reads as TGTGCCAGCAAGCCGGCTAGCGGGGATAACAATGAGCAGTTCTTC. Its protein is CASKPASGDNNEQFF. The variable domain in full, with the rest retrieved from reference TRBV28 and TRBJ2-1, is DVKVTQSSRYLVKRTGEKVFLECVQDMDHENMFWYRQDPGLGLRLIYFSYDVKMKEKGDIPEGYSVSREKKERFSLILESASTNQTSMYLCASKPASGDNNEQFFGPGTRLTVL.

This clonotype has only a few counts. The CDR3: CASSFARSVGETQYF. The CDR3 coding sequence is TGTGCCAGCAGTTTTGCTAGGTCTGTGGGAGAGACCCAGTACTTC. The chain employs TRBV12-3 or TRBV12-4 and TRBJ2-5; the D is unclear. The CDR3 has 15 amino acids. Trimming shortened V by 3 bases and J by 4 bases, and 15 bases separated the two germline ends.

This clonotype was seen a few times. V gene TRBV5-1 combines with J gene TRBJ2-2; D perhaps matches TRBD1 (6 bases). The CDR3 is 15 residues long. The ends were cut back, 3 bases at V and 6 bases at J, with 15 bases in the middle. Germline V gives CDR1 SGHRS, CDR2 YFSETQ. The CDR3 nucleotides are TGCGCCAGCAGCTCGGACAGTTTCGGTCCCGGGGAGCTGTTTTTT. It specifies CASSSDSFGPGELFF.

This clonotype was detected only a few times. V gene TRBV7-9 combines with J gene TRBJ1-1; D remains ambiguous. V lost 2 bases and J lost 7, with 8 bases in between. Germline V gene sequence: CDR1 SEHNR, CDR2 FQNEAQ (reference sequence). The CDR3 length is 12 residues. Here the CDR3 reads CASSLSEGEAFF. The CDR3 DNA reads as TGTGCCAGCAGCTTATCAGAGGGTGAAGCTTTCTTT.

The chain couples TRBV5-1 to TRBJ2-7, with D unclear. This CDR3 comprises 13 residues. The germline V gene encodes CDR1 SGHRS and CDR2 YFSETQ. Between the trimmed V and J ends, which lost 1 base and 2 bases, there was a span of 7 bases. CDR3 coding DNA: TGCGCCAGCAGCTTGCCTTCGACCTACGAGCAGTACTTC. Protein sequence: CASSLPSTYEQYF.

This chain uses TRBV7-8 with TRBJ2-2, with D uncertain. Germline CDR1 is SGHVS and CDR2 is FQNEAQ. V lost 3 bases and J 5 bases, leaving 10 bases between the germline ends. This CDR3 contains 14 residues. The CDR3 nucleotides read TGTGCCAGCAGCTTGGTGGTCCGGACCGGGGAGCTGTTTTTT. This encodes CASSLVVRTGELFF.

This clonotype was seen repeatedly, ten times or more. The chain carries TRBV11-2 and TRBJ2-1, with D hard to call. Germline CDR1 reads SGHAT; CDR2 reads FQNNGV. The CDR3 is 13 residues long. V dropped 0 bases and J dropped 4 bases, with 4 bases sitting between them. CDR3 coding DNA: TGTGCCAGCAGCTTAGAGGCTTACAATGAGCAGTTCTTC. Translating gives CASSLEAYNEQFF.